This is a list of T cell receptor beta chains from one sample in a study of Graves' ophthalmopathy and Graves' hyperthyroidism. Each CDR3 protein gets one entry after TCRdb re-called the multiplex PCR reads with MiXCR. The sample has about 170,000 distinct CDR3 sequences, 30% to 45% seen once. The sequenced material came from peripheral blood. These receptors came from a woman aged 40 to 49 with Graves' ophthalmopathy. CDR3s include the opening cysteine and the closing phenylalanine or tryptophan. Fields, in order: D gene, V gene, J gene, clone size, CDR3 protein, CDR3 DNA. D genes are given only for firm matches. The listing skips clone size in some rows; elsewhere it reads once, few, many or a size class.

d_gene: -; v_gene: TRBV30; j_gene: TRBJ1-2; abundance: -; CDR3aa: CAWRTGNYGYTF; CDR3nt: TGTGCCTGGCGGACGGGAAACTATGGCTACACCTTC
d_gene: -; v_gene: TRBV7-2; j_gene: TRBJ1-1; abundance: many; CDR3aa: CASSFSENTEAFF; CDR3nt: TGTGCCAGCAGCTTCAGTGAGAACACTGAAGCTTTCTTT
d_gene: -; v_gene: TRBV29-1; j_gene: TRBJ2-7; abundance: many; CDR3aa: CSVGAWGLEQYF; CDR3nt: TGCAGCGTTGGAGCTTGGGGGCTCGAGCAGTACTTC
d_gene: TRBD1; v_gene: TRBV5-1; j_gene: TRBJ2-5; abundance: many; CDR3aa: CASSLTRWDSQETQYF; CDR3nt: TGCGCCAGCAGCTTGACTCGGTGGGACAGCCAAGAGACCCAGTACTTC
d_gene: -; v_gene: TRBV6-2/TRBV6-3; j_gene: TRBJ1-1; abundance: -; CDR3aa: CASSDLGTRAFF; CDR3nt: TGTGCCAGCAGTGATCTCGGGACGAGAGCTTTCTTT
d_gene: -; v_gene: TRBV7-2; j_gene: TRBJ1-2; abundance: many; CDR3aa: CASTPRGGGNYGYTF; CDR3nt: TGTGCCAGCACCCCTAGGGGGGGGGGGAACTATGGCTACACCTTC
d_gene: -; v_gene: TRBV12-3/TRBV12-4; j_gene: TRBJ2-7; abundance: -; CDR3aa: CASSLGGVGRGGAYEQYF; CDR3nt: TGTGCCAGCAGTTTAGGAGGCGTTGGGCGGGGTGGAGCCTACGAGCAGTACTTC
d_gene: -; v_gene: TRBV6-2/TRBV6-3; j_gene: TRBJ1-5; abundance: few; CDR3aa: CASSYPGMGDQPQHF; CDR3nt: TGTGCCAGCAGTTACCCGGGAATGGGCGATCAGCCCCAGCATTTT
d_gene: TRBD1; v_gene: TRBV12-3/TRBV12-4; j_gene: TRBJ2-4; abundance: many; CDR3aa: CASSMGTVQNIQYF; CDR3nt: TGTGCCAGCAGTATGGGGACAGTTCAAAACATTCAGTACTTC
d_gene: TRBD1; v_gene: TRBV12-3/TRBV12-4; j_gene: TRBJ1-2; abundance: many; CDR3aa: CASNPQSGTGNYGYTF; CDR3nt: TGTGCCAGCAACCCTCAGTCCGGGACAGGGAACTATGGCTACACCTTC
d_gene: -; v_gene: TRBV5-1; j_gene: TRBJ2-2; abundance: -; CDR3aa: CASSLGMANTGELFF; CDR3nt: TGCGCCAGCAGCTTGGGGATGGCGAACACCGGGGAGCTGTTTTTT
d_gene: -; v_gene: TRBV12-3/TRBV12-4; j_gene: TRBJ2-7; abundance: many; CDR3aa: CASSKDLSEQYF; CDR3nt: TGTGCCAGCAGTAAGGACCTGAGCGAGCAGTACTTC
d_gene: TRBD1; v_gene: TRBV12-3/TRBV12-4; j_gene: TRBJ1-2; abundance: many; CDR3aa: CASSEQQGSIGYTF; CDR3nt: TGTGCCAGCAGTGAGCAACAGGGGTCTATCGGCTACACCTTC
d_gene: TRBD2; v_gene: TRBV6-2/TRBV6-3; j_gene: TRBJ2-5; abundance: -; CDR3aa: CASSPSYSGRAWNLETQYF; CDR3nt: TGTGCCAGCAGCCCTTCGTATAGCGGGAGGGCCTGGAATTTGGAGACCCAGTACTTC
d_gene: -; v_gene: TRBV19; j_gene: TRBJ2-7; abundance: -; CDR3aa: CASRDYGEEQYF; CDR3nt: TGTGCCAGTAGGGATTACGGGGAAGAGCAGTACTTC
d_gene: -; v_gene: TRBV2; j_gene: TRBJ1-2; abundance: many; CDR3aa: CASSELGVGYTF; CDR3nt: TGTGCCAGCAGTGAACTCGGAGTGGGCTACACCTTC
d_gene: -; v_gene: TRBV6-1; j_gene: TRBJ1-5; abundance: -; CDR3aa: CASSKRGDQYSNQPQHF; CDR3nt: TGTGCCAGCAGTAAAAGGGGAGATCAGTATAGCAATCAGCCCCAGCATTTT
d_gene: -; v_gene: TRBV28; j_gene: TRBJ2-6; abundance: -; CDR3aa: CASSLFRFFGKSGANVLTF; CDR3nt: TGTGCCAGCAGTTTATTTAGATTCTTCGGGAAATCTGGGGCCAACGTCCTGACTTTC
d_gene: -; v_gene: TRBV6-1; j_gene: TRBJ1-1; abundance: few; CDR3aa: CASKRRIDTEAFF; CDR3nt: TGTGCCAGCAAGAGGCGGATTGACACTGAAGCTTTCTTT
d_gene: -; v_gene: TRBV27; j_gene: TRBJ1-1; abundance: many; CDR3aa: CASSLTGSPEAFF; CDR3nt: TGTGCCAGCAGTTTAACAGGGAGCCCTGAAGCTTTCTTT